A selection of T cell receptor beta chains follows, all from one sample in a study of identical twins. TCRdb re-analysed the 5' RACE reads in MiXCR, keeping a single row per CDR3 protein. This table has some 600,000 distinct CDR3 sequences, about 7.1% appearing once. The same sample was also studied in work on yellow fever vaccine responses in identical twins.

Input material: PBMCs. These receptors were collected from a young woman in good health. The conserved cysteine and the conserved F or W are not part of the CDR3 here. The order of the fields is V gene, CDR3 protein.

TRBV28	ASSFRAGDWGEQY
TRBV4-2	ASSLFGPGNTEAF
TRBV4-1	ASSQGHWLGYT
TRBV29-1	SVSGLAGGETQY
TRBV6-1	ASRLTRGPYNEQF
TRBV27	ASSPSGGRAPYEQY
TRBV6-2/TRBV6-3	ASSNGAGYNEQF
TRBV6-1	ASSLHRQGGETQY
TRBV20-1	SATRTGGIEQY
TRBV29-1	SVEPRFANTEAF
TRBV29-1	SVGGAAFGGANVLT
TRBV12-3/TRBV12-4	ASSLALDREYGYT
TRBV7-2	ASSPGWYSGNTIY
TRBV27	ASSPAGVGANVLT
TRBV3-1	ASSQEGWRTAQY
TRBV6-2/TRBV6-3	ASSRGGSGATQETQY